The next 5 T cell receptor beta chains were all read from a single sample in a study of blood T cell repertoires in COVID-19. Profiled with immunoSEQ multiplex PCR; TCRdb holds only in-frame clones, not every one. The profile shows 150,000 to 200,000 clones, roughly 90% of them singletons. Sequencing input: PBMCs or T cells enriched from blood (not recorded which). The receptor set was obtained from a woman in her 50s who had recovered from COVID-19.

This sequence joins TRBV4-3 and TRBJ1-1, with 9 nucleotides matching TRBD1. Trimming cost V 0 bases and J 11 bases; bases outside gene matches: 7. CDR1 LGHNA and CDR2 YSLEER come from the germline V gene. This CDR3 spans 14 amino acids. In nucleotides, the CDR3 is TGCGCCAGCAGCCAAGACCATATACAGGGGGCGGCTTTCTTT. Encoded protein: CASSQDHIQGAAFF.

The chain links TRBV7-2 to TRBJ2-5; the match to TRBD2 covers 13 bases. The CDR3 has 17 residues. Germline-derived CDR1 and CDR2 are SGHTA and FQGNSA. V gave up 1 base and J gave up 6 bases; unmatched junction bases: 8. The CDR3 is CASSLVGLAGAEKTQYF. CDR3 DNA sequence: TGTGCCAGCAGCTTAGTAGGACTAGCGGGGGCGGAGAAGACCCAGTACTTC.

V is TRBV18 and J is TRBJ1-1, with D unclear. V lost 2 bases and J lost 1, with 8 bases in between. Germline-derived CDR1 and CDR2 are KGHSH and LQKENI. This CDR3 is built from 14 residues. The CDR3 DNA reads TGTGCCAGCTCACCAAGGAGCCAGAACACTGAAGCTTTCTTT. Its translation is CASSPRSQNTEAFF.

The chain links TRBV5-4 to TRBJ1-6; D is uncertain. The CDR3 totals 15 residues. Germline V lookup: CDR1 SGHNT, CDR2 YYREEE (reference sequence). V shed 0 bases and J shed 7 bases, with 11 bases lying between them. This chain's CDR3 is CASSLATGSNSPLHF. CDR3 DNA sequence: TGTGCCAGCAGCTTGGCTACGGGGTCAAATTCACCCCTCCACTTT.

The chain links TRBV19 to TRBJ2-1; TRBD2 aligns across 8 bases. The CDR3 has 16 residues. Looked up from germline, CDR1 is LNHDA and CDR2 is SQIVND (reference sequence). J gave up 0 bases and V 7 bases, and 8 bases lay outside the gene matches. CDR3 DNA sequence: TGTGCCAGTACCTCGGGAGGGCCGAGCTCCTACAATGAGCAGTTCTTC. It encodes CASTSGGPSSYNEQFF.